Each of the 10 T cell receptor beta chains below was sequenced from the same sample in a study of blood T cell repertoires in COVID-19. Clones were sequenced by immunoSEQ multiplex PCR, and TCRdb holds only the in-frame ones, with some missing. The top ten clones hold 6% to 7% of a sample with roughly 180,000 clones, over 80% of them seen once. The sequencing input was peripheral blood. The source of these receptors is a woman aged 35 to 49 with COVID-19, enrolled during active disease.

This chain uses TRBV15 with TRBJ2-5; a weak D match, TRBD1 (5 bases). Trimming took off 0 bases at V and 7 bases at J, with 9 bases between the two ends. Germline-derived CDR1 and CDR2 are LNHNV and YYDKDF (reference sequence). This CDR3 is 13 amino acids long. This CDR3 reads CATSRDQGGTQYF. The CDR3 DNA sequence: TGTGCCACCAGCAGAGATCAGGGTGGGACCCAGTACTTC.

Written as DNA, the CDR3 is TGTGCCACCAGCAGAGATAAGGGACTAGCGGGGGCCTCCTACGAGCAGTACTTC. Protein: CATSRDKGLAGASYEQYF. The V gene is TRBV15, the J gene TRBJ2-7, with 14 bases identical to TRBD2. The J segment lost 0 bases and the V segment lost 0 bases, leaving 4 bases of the junction unmatched. CDR1 is LNHNV, CDR2 YYDKDF, per germline (reference sequence). The CDR3 spans 18 residues.

The V gene is TRBV7-8, the J gene TRBJ1-1; D is possibly TRBD1 (6 bases). The CDR3 extends over 15 amino acids. V dropped 3 bases and J dropped 1 base, with 12 bases sitting between them. The germline CDR1 and CDR2 sequences are SGHVS and FQNEAQ. In DNA form, the CDR3 reads TGTGCCAGCAGCTTCAGAGGGACAAAGAACACTGAAGCTTTCTTT. It specifies CASSFRGTKNTEAFF.

This clone was counted a single time. V and J are TRBV7-9 and TRBJ2-7; D may be TRBD1 (5 bases). CDR3 size: 14 residues. Trimming removed 3 bases from V and 4 bases from J, with 13 bases in between. From germline, CDR1 is SEHNR and CDR2 FQNEAQ (reference sequence). CDR3 sequence: CASSFPQGLYEQYF. The DNA of the CDR3 is TGTGCCAGCAGCTTTCCGCAGGGCCTTTACGAGCAGTACTTC.

The chain couples TRBV6-5 to TRBJ2-7; 8 positions match TRBD1. In germline, CDR1 is MNHEY, CDR2 SVGAGI. The CDR3 has 15 amino acids. The junction had 8 bases not matched to a gene; V was cut back by 7 bases and J by 0 bases. CDR3 sequence: CASIPRDRSSYEQYF. The CDR3 coding sequence is TGTGCCAGCATTCCTCGGGACAGGAGCTCCTACGAGCAGTACTTC.

The V gene is TRBV4-2, the J gene TRBJ2-3; perhaps TRBD2 as D (5 bases). V dropped 0 bases and J dropped 1 base, with 11 bases sitting between them. Looked up from germline, CDR1 is LGHNA and CDR2 is YNFKEQ. The CDR3 extends over 16 amino acids. CDR3: CASSQDRWRGTDTQYF. In nucleotides, the CDR3 is TGTGCCAGCAGCCAAGATCGGTGGCGGGGCACAGATACGCAGTATTTT.

This clone has just one count. The genes are TRBV7-9 and TRBJ2-7; possible D gene TRBD1, 5 bases. V was clipped by 1 base and J by 4 bases, with 17 bases between them. This CDR3 is built from 16 residues. CDR1 SEHNR and CDR2 FQNEAQ come from the germline V gene (reference sequence). CDR3 DNA sequence: TGTGCCAGCAGCTTAGATTTCATGGGGCCTTTGTACGAGCAGTACTTC. This gives the protein CASSLDFMGPLYEQYF.

This clone has a count of ten or more. CDR3 sequence reads: CASSPTWWANAGMDEQFF. CDR3 bases: TGTGCCAGCAGTCCCACTTGGTGGGCCAACGCGGGTATGGATGAGCAGTTCTTC. The rearrangement uses TRBV28 and TRBJ2-1, with D perhaps TRBD2 (5 bases). The germline V gene has CDR1 MDHEN and CDR2 SYDVKM. V was pared by 5 bases and J by 8 bases, with 28 bases between. The CDR3 covers 18 residues.

This clone was detected only once. The V call is TRBV11-3, the J call TRBJ2-4; perhaps TRBD1 as D (7 bases). The ends were cut back, 5 bases at V and 7 bases at J, with 12 bases in the middle. Germline V lookup: CDR1 SGHNT, CDR2 YENEEA. The CDR3 length is 13 residues. CDR3 region: CASSKTGRNIQYF. The CDR3 DNA reads as TGTGCCAGCAGCAAGACAGGGAGGAACATTCAGTACTTC.

The CDR3 sequence: CASSPDRSGVDSPLHF. CDR3 in DNA: TGTGCCAGCAGCCCGGATAGGTCGGGAGTCGATTCACCCCTCCACTTT. The chain couples TRBV7-9 to TRBJ1-6, with unresolved D. The CDR3 is 16 amino acids. Germline V CDR1 and CDR2: SEHNR, FQNEAQ (reference sequence). The V end was cut by 5 bases, the J end by 8 bases, with 19 bases between.